The sample holds one count of the clone carrying this TCR beta chain. This entry belongs to a study of blood T cell repertoires in COVID-19. Study information: The origin of the acute and convalescent COVID-19 samples was the United States, Italy and Spain.

The V gene lost 1 base and the J gene lost 0 bases, with 6 bases spanning the gap. Germline V gene sequence: CDR1 SGHTA, CDR2 FQGNSA. This CDR3 has 14 amino acids. Method: immunoSEQ multiplex PCR; TCRdb's copy keeps in-frame clones and lacks some. This sample has fewer than 250,000 clones; around 84% occur once, and the top ten carry over 9.5%. The receptor was isolated from an elderly woman with COVID-19, enrolled during active disease. This chain joins TRBV7-2 and TRBJ1-2; D gene ambiguous. Sequencing input: peripheral blood. In nucleotides, the CDR3 is TGTGCCAGCAGCTTAGATATAGCTAACTATGGCTACACCTTC. It encodes CASSLDIANYGYTF. The complete variable domain, with remaining parts taken from reference TRBV7-2 and TRBJ1-2, reads GAGVSQSPSNKVTEKGKDVELRCDPISGHTALYWYRQSLGQGLEFLIYFQGNSAPDKSGLPSDRFSAERTGGSVSTLTIQRTQQEDSAVYLCASSLDIANYGYTFGSGTRLTVV.